These T cell receptor beta chains were read from a single sample in a study of cytomegalovirus exposure and HLA in healthy donors. Libraries were prepared by immunoSEQ multiplex PCR; TCRdb keeps only in-frame clonotypes and omits some of them. Altogether about 160,000 clones are present, over 60% being singletons, with the ten largest covering around 0.97%. The specimen was PBMCs. These receptors were collected from a woman between 45 and 65 years old in good health and CMV-seropositive. Both conserved end residues are part of each CDR3. The D gene is left open where the match is weak. Only part of the rows carry a size: once, few, many, or a class if the clone is expanded.

clone_size | d_call | j_call | v_call | cdr3_aa | cdr3_nt
. | . | TRBJ1-1 | TRBV2 | CASSEGSTGGAFF | TGTGCCAGCAGTGAAGGTTCAACGGGGGGAGCTTTCTTT
. | TRBD1 | TRBJ1-6 | TRBV5-8 | CASSLVAGGTVPNSPLHF | TGTGCCAGCAGCTTGGTGGCGGGAGGGACAGTTCCTAATTCACCCCTCCACTTT
. | . | TRBJ1-3 | TRBV7-9 | CASSRRGPEGGNTIYF | TGTGCCAGCAGCAGGCGGGGTCCCGAGGGTGGAAACACCATATATTTT
. | . | TRBJ2-3 | TRBV18 | CASSPPLGDTQYF | TGTGCCAGCTCACCACCTCTTGGCGATACGCAGTATTTT
. | . | TRBJ2-7 | TRBV2 | CASSDRGRVYEQYF | TGTGCCAGCAGTGACCGGGGAAGAGTCTACGAGCAGTACTTC
few | TRBD1 | TRBJ1-5 | TRBV5-6 | CASSLGGGTPQHF | TGTGCCAGCAGCTTGGGAGGGGGCACGCCCCAGCATTTT
. | . | TRBJ1-2 | TRBV5-1 | CASSLRQGNYGYTF | TGCGCCAGCAGCTTGCGCCAGGGGAACTATGGCTACACCTTC
. | TRBD1 | TRBJ2-7 | TRBV11-2 | CASSSQGESYEQYF | TGTGCCAGCAGCTCTCAGGGGGAGAGCTACGAGCAGTACTTC
once | TRBD2 | TRBJ2-7 | TRBV23-1 | CASCARGEREWVYF | TGCGCCAGCTGTGCGCGCGGCGAGCGGGAGTGGGTGTACTTC
few | . | TRBJ1-1 | TRBV6-6 | CASCPGTEAFF | TGTGCCAGCTGCCCCGGGACTGAAGCTTTCTTT
. | . | TRBJ2-3 | TRBV2 | CASSWTARTDTQYF | TGTGCCAGCAGTTGGACTGCCCGCACAGATACGCAGTATTTT
. | TRBD2 | TRBJ2-5 | TRBV2 | CASRHDSGRETQYF | TGTGCCAGCAGGCACGATAGCGGGAGAGAGACCCAGTACTTC
. | TRBD1 | TRBJ1-6 | TRBV9 | CASSVGQGDSPLHF | TGTGCCAGCAGCGTAGGACAGGGCGATTCACCCCTCCACTTT
few | . | TRBJ2-1 | TRBV6-6 | CASSYGRSGVINEQFF | TGTGCCAGCAGTTACGGGCGTTCGGGGGTCATCAATGAGCAGTTCTTC
. | . | TRBJ2-7 | TRBV1 | CTSSHPRGRTLTYEQYF | TGCACCAGCAGCCACCCCAGGGGGCGGACCCTAACCTACGAGCAGTACTTC
. | . | TRBJ2-2 | TRBV2 | CASSGDMNTGELFF | TGTGCCAGCAGTGGAGACATGAACACCGGGGAGCTGTTTTTT
. | . | TRBJ1-1 | TRBV10-3 | CAIRGIIGQGNTEAFF | TGTGCCATCAGGGGAATTATTGGGCAGGGGAACACTGAAGCTTTCTTT
. | . | TRBJ2-1 | TRBV4-1 | CASSQDLLGRREQFF | TGCGCCAGCAGCCAAGATCTCCTAGGGAGGAGAGAGCAGTTCTTC
. | . | TRBJ1-1 | TRBV19 | CASQQGNTEAFF | TGTGCCAGTCAACAGGGGAACACTGAAGCTTTCTTT
. | TRBD1 | TRBJ1-5 | TRBV28 | CASSFYRGLIQPQHF | TGTGCCAGCAGTTTCTACAGGGGGCTGATTCAGCCCCAGCATTTT
. | . | TRBJ2-7 | TRBV19 | CATRRSDGYEQYF | TGTGCCACTCGGAGGTCGGATGGCTACGAGCAGTACTTC
. | TRBD2 | TRBJ2-1 | TRBV6-1 | CATKTSGGYNEQFF | TGTGCCACCAAGACTAGCGGGGGGTACAATGAGCAGTTCTTC
. | . | TRBJ2-2 | TRBV12-2 | CASRLPKQGSTGELFF | TGTGCAAGTCGCTTACCTAAACAGGGTAGCACCGGGGAGCTGTTTTTT
. | . | TRBJ2-7 | TRBV29-1 | CSVEDISGEAYEQYF | TGCAGCGTTGAAGATATTTCAGGCGAAGCCTACGAGCAGTACTTC
. | . | TRBJ1-2 | TRBV5-6 | CASSLKQGLAGYTF | TGTGCCAGCAGCCTTAAACAGGGTTTGGCTGGCTACACCTTC
. | . | TRBJ2-7 | TRBV18 | CASSPPSFYEQYF | TGTGCCAGCTCACCTCCGAGTTTCTACGAGCAGTACTTC
. | TRBD1 | TRBJ1-4 | TRBV5-6 | CASSLASGDSLF | TGTGCCAGCAGCTTGGCGAGTGGGGACAGTCTTTTT
. | TRBD1 | TRBJ1-2 | TRBV6-1 | CASRRTGDRYGYTF | TGTGCCAGCAGAAGGACAGGGGACCGGTATGGCTACACCTTC
. | . | TRBJ1-1 | TRBV19 | CASSMAGLLAFF | TGTGCCAGTAGTATGGCCGGGTTGCTGGCTTTCTTT
. | TRBD1 | TRBJ2-3 | TRBV18 | CASSLRQGSTDTQYF | TGTGCCAGCTCACTTCGACAGGGCTCCACAGATACGCAGTATTTT
. | TRBD2 | TRBJ2-2 | TRBV14 | CASSAASGRFTGELFF | TGTGCCAGCAGCGCCGCTAGCGGGAGGTTTACCGGGGAGCTGTTTTTT
. | . | TRBJ2-7 | TRBV7-2 | CASSLTTRYEQYF | TGTGCCAGCAGCCTAACGACTAGGTACGAGCAGTACTTC
few | TRBD1 | TRBJ2-7 | TRBV6-5 | CASSSPGTGAYEQYF | TGTGCCAGCAGTTCACCCGGGACAGGGGCCTACGAGCAGTACTTC
. | . | TRBJ2-7 | TRBV28 | CATDSRTVYEQYF | TGTGCCACCGATTCGAGGACAGTCTACGAGCAGTACTTC
. | . | TRBJ2-2 | TRBV9 | CASSVVPGAGELFF | TGTGCCAGCAGCGTAGTTCCAGGGGCCGGGGAGCTGTTTTTT
. | . | TRBJ1-1 | TRBV6-6 | CASSYSGYQGNTEAFF | TGTGCCAGCAGTTACTCTGGGTATCAGGGTAACACTGAAGCTTTCTTT
. | TRBD1 | TRBJ2-6 | TRBV5-1 | CASSGSGQGSGANVLTF | TGCGCCAGCAGCGGATCGGGACAGGGCTCTGGGGCCAACGTCCTGACTTTC
once | TRBD2 | TRBJ2-3 | TRBV10-3 | CAISMTSGRTDTQYF | TGTGCCATCAGTATGACTAGCGGTCGCACAGATACGCAGTATTTT
few | TRBD1 | TRBJ2-4 | TRBV7-2 | CASSLDRGPYIQYF | TGTGCCAGCAGCTTAGACAGGGGTCCGTACATTCAGTACTTC
. | . | TRBJ1-1 | TRBV4-2 | CASSPELGNTEAFF | TGTGCCAGCAGCCCCGAACTTGGGAACACTGAAGCTTTCTTT
. | TRBD2 | TRBJ2-1 | TRBV2 | CASSTTGTSNEQFF | TGTGCCAGCAGTACAACCGGGACTAGCAATGAGCAGTTCTTC
few | TRBD2 | TRBJ2-5 | TRBV11-2 | CASSSGGEGPQYF | TGTGCCAGCAGCTCGGGCGGGGAGGGCCCCCAGTACTTC
. | . | TRBJ2-1 | TRBV5-4 | CASSLFSGSSYNEQFF | TGTGCCAGCAGCTTGTTTTCTGGGAGCTCCTACAATGAGCAGTTCTTC
. | . | TRBJ1-1 | TRBV4-1 | CASSRRGGEAFF | TGCGCCAGCTCTAGACGTGGGGGCGAGGCTTTCTTT
. | TRBD2 | TRBJ2-5 | TRBV5-6 | CASSQGLGPTGLTQYF | TGTGCCAGCAGCCAAGGACTAGGTCCCACCGGACTGACCCAGTACTTC
once | TRBD1 | TRBJ1-3 | TRBV7-9 | CASRPKFRDRRNSGNTIYF | TGTGCCAGCAGACCTAAATTCCGGGACAGGAGGAACTCTGGAAACACCATATATTTT
. | . | TRBJ1-1 | TRBV6-1 | CASSLQGNTEAFF | TGTGCCAGCAGCCTACAGGGGAACACTGAAGCTTTCTTT
. | TRBD2 | TRBJ2-7 | TRBV6-5 | CASSYLASGANYEQYF | TGTGCCAGCAGCTACCTCGCGAGCGGGGCTAACTACGAGCAGTACTTC
. | TRBD1 | TRBJ2-7 | TRBV9 | CASSVDTGGGGEQYF | TGTGCCAGCAGCGTAGATACAGGGGGCGGTGGCGAGCAGTACTTC
. | TRBD1 | TRBJ1-1 | TRBV7-8 | CASSPRDRNTEAFF | TGTGCCAGCAGCCCTCGGGACAGGAACACTGAAGCTTTCTTT